Listed here are 7 T cell receptor beta chains from one sample, sequenced in a study of PD-L1 blockade in urothelial cancer. Time point noted: pretreatment peripheral blood. Using immunoSEQ multiplex PCR, the repertoire was profiled, and TCRdb retains in-frame clones only, with some absent. The sample lists roughly 47,000 clones; 79% were seen once. The sequences come from PBMCs, collected around atezolizumab (anti-PD-L1) treatment. All receptors derive from a man between 65 and 79 years old with urothelial cancer.

This sequence joins TRBV6-6 and TRBJ2-7, with D unclear. The ends were cut back, 2 bases at V and 2 bases at J, with 7 bases in the middle. The CDR3 consists of 13 residues. Germline CDR1 and CDR2: MNHNY and SVGAGI (reference sequence). CDR3 loop: CASSYQQAYEQYF. CDR3 DNA: TGTGCCAGCAGTTACCAGCAGGCCTACGAGCAGTACTTC.

This chain uses TRBV6-1 with TRBJ1-4; D uncertain. Looked up from germline, CDR1 is MNHNS and CDR2 is SASEGT. The CDR3 extends over 15 amino acids. Trimming stripped 4 bases from V and 0 bases from J, with 9 bases between. The CDR3 is CASSGSGTTNEKLFF. In nucleotides, the CDR3 is TGTGCCAGCAGTGGCTCAGGCACAACTAATGAAAAACTGTTTTTT.

This chain's CDR3 is CASSLTPTENGYTF. As DNA, the CDR3 is TGTGCCAGCAGCTTAACCCCGACGGAGAACGGCTACACCTTC. This chain connects TRBV7-3 to TRBJ1-2, with D unresolved. This CDR3 is built from 14 residues. V was clipped by 0 bases and J by 8 bases, with 13 bases between them. Germline V lookup: CDR1 SGHTA, CDR2 FQGTGA.

This clone was detected only once. This chain connects TRBV28 to TRBJ2-2, with 7 bases matching TRBD2. Germline V gene sequence: CDR1 MDHEN, CDR2 SYDVKM. This CDR3 has 15 amino acids. With 5 bases clipped from V and 7 bases from J, the junction kept 10 bases outside the gene matches. CDR3 nucleotide sequence: TGTGCCAGCAGTCTCCCCGGGAGGTGGGGCGGGGAGCTGTTTTTT. Residues: CASSLPGRWGGELFF.

The chain joins TRBV6-1 to TRBJ2-1, with TRBD2 matching 11 bases. Trimming cost V 9 bases and J 4 bases; bases outside gene matches: 8. Germline V gives CDR1 MNHNS, CDR2 SASEGT. This CDR3 comprises 15 residues. DNA for the CDR3: TGTGCCAGAACTCCGGGACTAGCGGTATACAATGAGCAGTTCTTC. It specifies CARTPGLAVYNEQFF.

The rearrangement links TRBV5-1 to TRBJ2-7; a weak D match, TRBD2 (5 bases). The CDR3 sequence is 13 residues long. Between the trimmed V and J ends, which lost 2 bases and 4 bases, there was a span of 10 bases. Germline CDR1 SGHRS, CDR2 YFSETQ. CDR3 in DNA: TGCGCCAGCAGCTTCGTCAGCGGTTACGAGCAGTACTTC. It specifies CASSFVSGYEQYF.

The rearrangement joins TRBV28 to TRBJ2-7; D is possibly TRBD2 (7 bases). V lost 5 bases to trimming and J lost 4 bases, with 18 bases between them. The germline V gene encodes CDR1 MDHEN and CDR2 SYDVKM. This CDR3 contains 15 residues. This CDR3 reads CASSLGGEGVYEQYF. The CDR3 DNA follows: TGTGCCAGCAGTCTGGGAGGGGAGGGGGTTTACGAGCAGTACTTC.